The present entry profiles one T cell receptor beta chain with its context. Under the authors' procedure: Estimation of nucleated cell counts was performed using reference gene primer amplification. Clones were read by immunoSEQ multiplex PCR, and TCRdb kept only the in-frame ones, dropping some. V, J and clone size were drawn from that table, and D and trimming were deduced from the DNA. The sample shows 90,000 to 100,000 clones, roughly 80% of them seen only once. This record belongs to a study of blood T cell repertoires in COVID-19. Study-level information: Spain, Italy and the United States supplied samples that represented acute and convalescent COVID-19. From T cells, B-cell-depleted T cells, or PBMCs came the material, which was cDNA or gDNA.

CDR3 size: 17 residues. Germline-derived CDR1 and CDR2 are LNHDA and SQIVND (reference sequence). V lost 3 bases to trimming and J lost 0 bases; unmatched junction nucleotides: 10. The rearrangement links TRBV19 to TRBJ1-2, with 7 bases lining up with TRBD1. This TCR derives from a man in his sixties with acute or convalescent COVID-19. Material: peripheral blood. The CDR3: CASSIPLGQGANYGYTF. In nucleotides, the CDR3 is TGTGCCAGTAGTATCCCCCTCGGGCAGGGGGCTAACTATGGCTACACCTTC.